The clone carrying this T cell receptor beta chain was seen more than once but under ten times. What it binds is unknown. The treatment here: oral pan-JAK inhibitor, 5-10 mg twice daily. This sample was included in a study of CD8+ T cells in alopecia areata. The sequencing template was cDNA reverse transcribed from extracted RNA. Produced via immunoSEQ multiplex PCR; TCRdb's table is partial and in-frame only. The table shows about 270,000 clones, with about 60% occurring only once. Study-wide points: Possibly as an HLA-related effect, TCR sharing across patients appeared less clear than in mice. Sequences from scalp samples also cover resident alphabeta T cells of normal skin.

The length of the CDR3 is 13 residues. Between the trimmed V and J ends, which lost 0 bases and 8 bases, there was a span of 10 bases. Germline lookup yields CDR1 SGHAT and CDR2 FQNNGV. The source was CD4+ T cells sorted from blood, collected around week 54, from a patient treated with tofacitinib. This chain joins TRBV11-2 and TRBJ1-2, with D perhaps matching TRBD1 (6 bases). This sequence originates from a human donor with alopecia areata. In DNA, the CDR3 is TGTGCCAGCAGCTTAGACAGGGGACGCGGCTACACCTTC. Protein product: CASSLDRGRGYTF.